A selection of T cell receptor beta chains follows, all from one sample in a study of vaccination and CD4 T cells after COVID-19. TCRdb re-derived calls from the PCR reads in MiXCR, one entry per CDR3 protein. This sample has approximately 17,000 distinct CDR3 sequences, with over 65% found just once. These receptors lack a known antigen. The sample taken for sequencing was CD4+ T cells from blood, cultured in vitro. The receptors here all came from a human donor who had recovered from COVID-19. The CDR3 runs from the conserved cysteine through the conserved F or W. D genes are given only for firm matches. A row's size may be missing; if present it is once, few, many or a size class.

cdr3_aa: CASSPWDRDNQPQHF; cdr3_nt: TGTGCCAGCAGCCCTTGGGACAGAGACAATCAGCCCCAGCATTTT; v_call: TRBV7-8; j_call: TRBJ1-5; clone_size: NA; d_call: TRBD1
cdr3_aa: CASNPTGSSYEQYF; cdr3_nt: TGTGCCAGCAACCCTACCGGGAGCTCCTACGAGCAGTACTTC; v_call: TRBV6-1; j_call: TRBJ2-7; clone_size: NA; d_call: NA
cdr3_aa: CASSPSLLPLGQPQHF; cdr3_nt: TGTGCCAGCAGTCCCTCACTGCTACCCCTGGGTCAGCCCCAGCATTTT; v_call: TRBV28; j_call: TRBJ1-5; clone_size: NA; d_call: NA
cdr3_aa: CASSANPGLWWAFF; cdr3_nt: TGTGCCAGTAGTGCAAACCCTGGTCTATGGTGGGCTTTCTTT; v_call: TRBV19; j_call: TRBJ1-1; clone_size: NA; d_call: NA
cdr3_aa: CASRAGSNEKLFF; cdr3_nt: TGTGCCAGCAGGGCAGGGAGTAATGAAAAACTGTTTTTT; v_call: TRBV12-3/TRBV12-4; j_call: TRBJ1-4; clone_size: NA; d_call: NA
cdr3_aa: CASRGSQGFSSYNSPLHF; cdr3_nt: TGTGCCAGCAGGGGATCTCAGGGGTTTAGCTCCTATAATTCACCCCTCCACTTT; v_call: TRBV27; j_call: TRBJ1-6; clone_size: NA; d_call: NA
cdr3_aa: CASSQHGSYEQYF; cdr3_nt: TGTGCCAGCAGTCAGCATGGTAGCTACGAGCAGTACTTC; v_call: TRBV28; j_call: TRBJ2-7; clone_size: NA; d_call: NA
cdr3_aa: CASSPRGADTQYF; cdr3_nt: TGTGCCAGCAGTCCAAGGGGCGCAGATACGCAGTATTTT; v_call: TRBV7-2; j_call: TRBJ2-3; clone_size: NA; d_call: NA
cdr3_aa: CASSLLNTGTANTGELFF; cdr3_nt: TGTGCCAGCAGTTTACTTAATACCGGGACAGCGAACACCGGGGAGCTGTTTTTT; v_call: TRBV27; j_call: TRBJ2-2; clone_size: NA; d_call: TRBD1
cdr3_aa: CASSYREGRGDTQYF; cdr3_nt: TGTGCCAGCAGCTACCGGGAGGGCCGGGGAGATACGCAGTATTTT; v_call: TRBV6-2/TRBV6-3; j_call: TRBJ2-3; clone_size: NA; d_call: TRBD2
cdr3_aa: CASSPQVSGGTYNEQFF; cdr3_nt: TGTGCCAGCAGCCCACAGGTTAGCGGGGGGACCTACAATGAGCAGTTCTTC; v_call: TRBV6-2/TRBV6-3; j_call: TRBJ2-1; clone_size: few; d_call: TRBD2
cdr3_aa: CALLGWDRGTEAFF; cdr3_nt: TGTGCCTTATTAGGTTGGGACAGGGGGACTGAAGCTTTCTTT; v_call: TRBV30; j_call: TRBJ1-1; clone_size: few; d_call: TRBD1
cdr3_aa: CASSLVAYPGNTIYF; cdr3_nt: TGTGCCAGCAGCTTAGTCGCTTACCCTGGAAACACCATATATTTT; v_call: TRBV7-2; j_call: TRBJ1-3; clone_size: NA; d_call: NA
cdr3_aa: CASIGDRGRRHQPQHF; cdr3_nt: TGTGCCAGTATTGGCGACAGGGGGCGTCGGCATCAGCCCCAGCATTTT; v_call: TRBV19; j_call: TRBJ1-5; clone_size: few; d_call: TRBD1
cdr3_aa: CASRQSGETQYF; cdr3_nt: TGTGCCAGCCGACAGTCCGGGGAGACCCAGTACTTC; v_call: TRBV19; j_call: TRBJ2-5; clone_size: few; d_call: NA
cdr3_aa: CSARTGQAKDTQYF; cdr3_nt: TGCAGTGCTAGGACGGGCCAGGCGAAAGATACGCAGTATTTT; v_call: TRBV20-1; j_call: TRBJ2-3; clone_size: NA; d_call: NA
cdr3_aa: CASSRTLVEQYF; cdr3_nt: TGCGCCAGCAGTAGGACCCTAGTGGAGCAGTACTTC; v_call: TRBV23-1; j_call: TRBJ2-7; clone_size: NA; d_call: NA
cdr3_aa: CASSVAGAGGYTF; cdr3_nt: TGCGCCAGCAGCGTTGCAGGGGCGGGTGGCTACACCTTC; v_call: TRBV5-1; j_call: TRBJ1-2; clone_size: NA; d_call: NA
cdr3_aa: CASSRSGVSTDTQYF; cdr3_nt: TGTGCCAGCAGCCGGAGCGGGGTTAGCACAGATACGCAGTATTTT; v_call: TRBV7-2; j_call: TRBJ2-3; clone_size: NA; d_call: TRBD2
cdr3_aa: CSAPTLFGELFF; cdr3_nt: TGCAGTGCGCCGACTTTGTTCGGGGAGCTGTTTTTT; v_call: TRBV20-1; j_call: TRBJ2-2; clone_size: few; d_call: NA
cdr3_aa: CASSLLKDTEAFF; cdr3_nt: TGTGCCAGCAGTTTATTGAAGGACACTGAAGCTTTCTTT; v_call: TRBV27; j_call: TRBJ1-1; clone_size: once; d_call: NA
cdr3_aa: CASSYGGPYEQYF; cdr3_nt: TGTGCCAGTAGCTACGGGGGGCCCTACGAGCAGTACTTC; v_call: TRBV19; j_call: TRBJ2-7; clone_size: NA; d_call: NA
cdr3_aa: CASSPNSSVGPQHF; cdr3_nt: TGTGCCAGCAGTCCAAACAGTTCCGTGGGGCCCCAGCATTTT; v_call: TRBV12-3/TRBV12-4; j_call: TRBJ1-5; clone_size: few; d_call: NA
cdr3_aa: CASSLRTGTDTQYF; cdr3_nt: TGTGCCAGCAGCTTAAGGACAGGGACAGATACGCAGTATTTT; v_call: TRBV9; j_call: TRBJ2-3; clone_size: NA; d_call: TRBD1
cdr3_aa: CASSLPKLGQGAGGNTIYF; cdr3_nt: TGTGCCAGCAGCTTACCGAAGCTAGGACAGGGCGCAGGTGGAAACACCATATATTTT; v_call: TRBV7-9; j_call: TRBJ1-3; clone_size: NA; d_call: TRBD1
cdr3_aa: CSARDLGQVNSGNTIYF; cdr3_nt: TGCAGTGCTAGAGATCTGGGACAGGTCAACTCTGGAAACACCATATATTTT; v_call: TRBV20-1; j_call: TRBJ1-3; clone_size: NA; d_call: TRBD1
cdr3_aa: CASTEIQGAGEAFF; cdr3_nt: TGTGCCAGCACCGAAATACAGGGGGCCGGTGAAGCTTTCTTT; v_call: TRBV28; j_call: TRBJ1-1; clone_size: NA; d_call: TRBD1